These 29 T cell receptor beta chains originate from one sample sequenced in a study of blood T cell repertoires in COVID-19. Here immunoSEQ multiplex PCR was the method, and the copy in TCRdb shows in-frame clones only, minus some. Altogether fewer than 250,000 clones are present, 80% to 90% being singletons, with the ten largest covering roughly a fifth. Sequenced input: peripheral blood. The receptors come from a human donor in a cohort sampled during active COVID-19.

The chain employs TRBV7-2 and TRBJ2-3, with D unresolved. V was shortened by 6 bases and J by 2 bases, with 12 bases between the two germline ends. This CDR3 is built from 14 residues. Germline CDR1 reads SGHTA; CDR2 reads FQGNSA. For the CDR3, the DNA is TGTGCCAGCAGTTTACACACAGTCACAGATACGCAGTATTTT. Its protein product is CASSLHTVTDTQYF.

CDR3 region: CASSYRQGMNTGELFF. The CDR3, as DNA: TGTGCCAGCAGTTATCGGCAGGGGATGAACACCGGGGAGCTGTTTTTT. The genes are TRBV6-5 and TRBJ2-2; TRBD1 is a possible D gene (6 bases). The CDR3 covers 16 residues. Germline CDR1 MNHEY, CDR2 SVGAGI. V shed 3 bases and J shed 1 base, with 12 bases lying between them.

The chain links TRBV3-1 (or the pseudogene TRBV3-2) to TRBJ1-5; tentative D call: TRBD1 (6 bases). The CDR3 sequence is 15 residues long. Germline loops: CDR1 LGHDT, CDR2 YNNKEL (reference sequence). The V end lost 1 base, the J end lost 4 bases, and 11 bases lay between the germline ends. The CDR3 coding sequence is TGTGCCAGCAGCCAAGGGACCCAGGGGAATCAGCCCCAGCATTTT. It encodes CASSQGTQGNQPQHF.

As to this clone: Different DNA sequences within this sample yield the same CDR3. V and J are TRBV9 and TRBJ2-6; no definite D call. The CDR3 covers 14 residues. The V gene lost 2 bases and the J gene lost 0 bases, with 3 bases spanning the gap. Germline CDR1 SGDLS, CDR2 YYNGEE. The CDR3 DNA is TGTGCCAGCAGCGTTTACTCTGGGGCCAACGTCCTGACTTTC. Translation: CASSVYSGANVLTF.

CDR3 bases: TGTGCCACCAGTAACGCCGTTAGGGGTGACGAGCAGTACTTC. This sequence encodes CATSNAVRGDEQYF. The chain is built from TRBV24-1 and TRBJ2-7; D is perhaps TRBD1 (5 bases). CDR1 KGHDR and CDR2 SFDVKD come from the germline V gene. The CDR3 length is 14 residues. The ends were cut back, 6 bases at V and 5 bases at J, with 16 bases in the middle.

The rearrangement joins TRBV7-3 to TRBJ2-2, with a possible D match to TRBD1 (6 bases). The V end was cut by 4 bases, the J end by 7 bases, with 16 bases between. The CDR3 totals 15 residues. The germline gives CDR1 SGHTA, CDR2 FQGTGA. The CDR3 bases are TGTGCCAGCAGCTATGACAGGAGGTTTAACGGGGAGCTGTTTTTT. This sequence encodes CASSYDRRFNGELFF.

The genes are TRBV5-1 and TRBJ2-5; D is possibly TRBD2 (5 bases). This CDR3 is built from 14 residues. V lost 0 bases to trimming and J lost 5 bases, with 11 bases between them. Germline V gives CDR1 SGHRS, CDR2 YFSETQ. CDR3 sequence reads: CASSLVARGETQYF. CDR3 bases: TGCGCCAGCAGCTTGGTGGCTCGCGGGGAGACCCAGTACTTC.

This chain joins TRBV27 and TRBJ2-3; the match to TRBD2 covers 9 bases. The germline V gene encodes CDR1 MNHEY and CDR2 SMNVEV (reference sequence). Losses at the gene ends were 2 bases for V and 0 bases for J; bases not matched to a gene: 12. This CDR3 is built from 19 residues. DNA of the CDR3: TGTGCCAGCAGTTTAATCCCGGGTGGCCTAGCGGGGAGCACAGATACGCAGTATTTT. Translated: CASSLIPGGLAGSTDTQYF.

The chain carries TRBV6-6 and TRBJ1-3; no clear D. In germline, CDR1 is MNHNY, CDR2 SVGAGI (reference sequence). CDR3 size: 11 residues. Trimming cost V 5 bases and J 8 bases, with 7 bases left between them. The CDR3 nucleotides read TGTGCCAGCAGTCGTTCTTACACCATATATTTT. Amino acid sequence: CASSRSYTIYF.

This chain connects TRBV27 to TRBJ2-2; tentatively, D is TRBD1 (5 bases). The germline CDR1 and CDR2 sequences are MNHEY and SMNVEV (reference sequence). Deletions cut 6 bases from V and 1 base from J, with 12 bases between. There are 15 residues in the CDR3. The CDR3 DNA reads as TGTGCCAGCAGAAATACAGGCATGAACACCGGGGAGCTGTTTTTT. Translation gives CASRNTGMNTGELFF.

The J gene is TRBJ1-5, the V gene TRBV6-6; D is unresolved. In germline, CDR1 is MNHNY, CDR2 SVGAGI (reference sequence). This CDR3 spans 12 amino acids. V was shortened by 7 bases and J by 7 bases, with 11 bases between the two germline ends. CDR3 amino acids: CASTEGGQPQHF. The CDR3 bases are TGTGCCAGCACGGAGGGAGGGCAGCCCCAGCATTTT.

The V and J genes are TRBV2 and TRBJ2-2, with D tentatively TRBD2 (6 bases). Germline-derived CDR1 and CDR2 are SNHLY and FYNNEI. Trimming shortened V by 7 bases and J by 7 bases, and 10 bases separated the two germline ends. This CDR3 region has 12 residues. The CDR3 is CASKAGLGELFF. CDR3 coding DNA: TGTGCCAGCAAGGCGGGGCTCGGGGAGCTGTTTTTT.

The rearrangement links TRBV11-3 to TRBJ1-1; tentative D call: TRBD1 (6 bases). The CDR3 totals 13 residues. V was pared by 4 bases and J by 4 bases, with 10 bases between. Germline CDR1 is SGHNT and CDR2 is YENEEA. The CDR3 protein is CASSWTQGTEAFF. Here the CDR3 DNA reads TGTGCCAGCAGCTGGACACAGGGCACTGAAGCTTTCTTT. The entire variable domain, with the rest obtained from reference TRBV11-3 and TRBJ1-1, is as follows: EAGVVQSPRYKIIEKKQPVAFWCNPISGHNTLYWYLQNLGQGPELLIRYENEEAVDDSQLPKDRFSAERLKGVDSTLKIQPAELGDSAVYLCASSWTQGTEAFFGQGTRLTVV.

This clone appeared once. The chain couples TRBV5-1 to TRBJ2-2; weak D call: TRBD1 (5 bases). The CDR3 loop spans 15 amino acids. The ends were cut back, 0 bases at V and 9 bases at J, with 15 bases in the middle. Germline CDR1 SGHRS, CDR2 YFSETQ. The CDR3 here is CASSLVQSGPRELFF. CDR3 in DNA: TGCGCCAGCAGCTTGGTCCAGTCAGGGCCCCGGGAGCTGTTTTTT.

CDR3 coding DNA: TGTGCTAGTGGTTTTGGGCAGGGGCAGGATACGCAGTATTTT. The encoded protein is CASGFGQGQDTQYF. The V call is TRBV12-5, the J call TRBJ2-3, with D perhaps matching TRBD1 (6 bases). There are 14 residues in the CDR3. Trimming shortened V by 3 bases and J by 6 bases, and 13 bases separated the two germline ends. The germline gives CDR1 LGHNT, CDR2 FRNRAP.

This clone has a count of ten or more. Other DNA sequences in the sample encode the same CDR3. The CDR3 nucleotides read TGTGCCAGCAGCCGCACAAGACAGGGTAAAGAGACCCAGTACTTC. Protein sequence: CASSRTRQGKETQYF. The chain is built from TRBV5-6 and TRBJ2-5; 7 bases line up with TRBD1. J was trimmed by 3 bases and V by 4 bases; bases with no gene match: 9. This CDR3 spans 15 amino acids. Germline values: CDR1 SGHDT, CDR2 YYEEEE.

Here the CDR3 reads CASSTGQGSFEQYF. DNA for the CDR3: TGTGCCAGCAGCACGGGACAGGGGTCTTTCGAGCAGTACTTC. The V call is TRBV28, the J call TRBJ2-7; the match to TRBD1 covers 10 bases. This CDR3 spans 14 amino acids. Trimming removed 6 bases from V and 6 bases from J; junction bases left unmatched: 8. Germline CDR1 and CDR2: MDHEN and SYDVKM.

This clone was seen once. The CDR3 loop reads CASRRGNNYGYTF. In DNA form, the CDR3 reads TGTGCCAGCAGGCGAGGGAATAACTATGGCTACACCTTC. The chain links TRBV6-5 to TRBJ1-2; D call uncertain. The V gene lost 6 bases and the J gene lost 1 base, with 9 bases spanning the gap. CDR3 length: 13 residues. Germline CDR1 reads MNHEY; CDR2 reads SVGAGI.

This chain connects TRBV6-2 or TRBV6-3 to TRBJ2-1; 8 bases are a match to TRBD1. The CDR3 is 16 amino acids. The V and J ends lost 5 bases and 5 bases, in that order; junction bases with no gene match: 11. Germline-derived CDR1 and CDR2 are MNHEY and SVGEGT. The CDR3 sequence is CASSHFQGAGDNEQFF. CDR3 sequence (DNA): TGTGCCAGCAGTCACTTCCAGGGGGCTGGGGACAATGAGCAGTTCTTC.

The chain couples TRBV5-1 to TRBJ1-6; no firm D call. The V gene lost 5 bases and the J gene lost 7 bases, with 13 bases spanning the gap. CDR1 is SGHRS, CDR2 YFSETQ, per germline. This CDR3 is built from 14 residues. The CDR3 coding sequence is TGCGCCAGCAGGGAGATGGACTTCAATTCACCCCTCCACTTT. Protein product: CASREMDFNSPLHF.

The V call is TRBV18, the J call TRBJ2-1, with TRBD2 matching over 12 bases. The CDR3 has 15 amino acids. CDR1 is KGHSH, CDR2 LQKENI, per germline. Trimming took 2 bases from V and 7 from J; bases not matched to a gene: 3. The CDR3 spells CASSPGLAGSNEQFF. The DNA of the CDR3 is TGTGCCAGCTCACCAGGACTAGCGGGAAGTAATGAGCAGTTCTTC.

The J gene is TRBJ1-2, the V gene TRBV30, with a possible D match to TRBD1 (5 bases). This CDR3 has 13 amino acids. Germline V CDR1 and CDR2: GTSNPN, SVGIG (reference sequence). Trimming stripped 1 base from V and 1 base from J, with 7 bases between. The CDR3 DNA is TGTGCCTGGAGTGGCAGGGTTAACTATGGCTACACCTTC. The encoded protein is CAWSGRVNYGYTF.

The rearrangement joins TRBV5-1 to TRBJ2-1; possible D gene TRBD2, 5 bases. CDR3 length equals 14 residues. Germline V gene data show CDR1 as SGHRS and CDR2 as YFSETQ. Trimming cost V 3 bases and J 6 bases, with 13 bases left between them. The CDR3 is CASSSGMGSNEQFF. For the CDR3, the DNA is TGCGCCAGCAGCTCGGGGATGGGGAGCAATGAGCAGTTCTTC.

The CDR3 nucleotides are TGCGCCAGCAGCCGCTCCGTTAGTGCTAGCACAGATACGCAGTATTTT. Amino acid sequence: CASSRSVSASTDTQYF. The V call is TRBV5-1, the J call TRBJ2-3; D not resolved. Germline V gives CDR1 SGHRS, CDR2 YFSETQ. There are 16 residues in the CDR3. The V end was cut by 4 bases, the J end by 0 bases, with 15 bases between.

The table lists this clone with a count of one. The chain couples TRBV30 to TRBJ1-1; D remains ambiguous. This CDR3 spans 15 amino acids. Germline values: CDR1 GTSNPN, CDR2 SVGIG (reference sequence). V was clipped by 5 bases and J by 1 base, with 17 bases between them. The CDR3 nucleotides read TGTGCCTGGGAGTCTGGGCAGACGAAGAACACTGAAGCTTTCTTT. Its translation: CAWESGQTKNTEAFF. The whole variable domain, remainder taken from reference TRBV30 and TRBJ1-1, is SQTIHQWPATLVQPVGSPLSLECTVEGTSNPNLYWYRQAAGRGLQLLFYSVGIGQISSEVPQNLSASRPQDRQFILSSKKLLLSDSGFYLCAWESGQTKNTEAFFGQGTRLTVV.

The chain is built from TRBV7-2 and TRBJ2-6, with D maybe TRBD1 (5 bases). The V and J ends lost 2 bases and 2 bases respectively, with 7 bases between them. The CDR3 sequence is 15 residues long. Germline V CDR1 and CDR2: SGHTA, FQGNSA. The CDR3 DNA reads as TGTGCCAGCAGCTTATTAGGGGCTGGGGCCAACGTCCTGACTTTC. It is translated as CASSLLGAGANVLTF. Looking up the rest from reference TRBV7-2 and TRBJ2-6 gives the full variable domain: GAGVSQSPSNKVTEKGKDVELRCDPISGHTALYWYRQSLGQGLEFLIYFQGNSAPDKSGLPSDRFSAERTGGSVSTLTIQRTQQEDSAVYLCASSLLGAGANVLTFGAGSRLTVL.

This clone was found a few times. The rearrangement joins TRBV2 to TRBJ1-3; D possibly corresponds to TRBD1 (6 bases). This CDR3 spans 16 amino acids. Germline-derived CDR1 and CDR2 are SNHLY and FYNNEI. Deletions cut 4 bases from V and 1 base from J, with 14 bases between. The CDR3 is CASSGPRGSSGNTIYF. In DNA, the CDR3 is TGTGCCAGCAGTGGCCCCAGGGGCAGTTCTGGAAACACCATATATTTT.

The rearrangement uses TRBV5-1 and TRBJ1-1; maybe TRBD1 (5 bases). This CDR3 is 15 amino acids long. Deletions cut 4 bases from V and 1 base from J, with 14 bases between. Germline assignment: CDR1 SGHRS and CDR2 YFSETQ. This chain's CDR3 is CASSLTGKPNTEAFF. As DNA, the CDR3 is TGCGCCAGCAGCCTTACAGGCAAACCGAACACTGAAGCTTTCTTT.

This sequence joins TRBV18 and TRBJ1-1; D is ambiguous. The CDR3 loop spans 13 amino acids. Germline loops: CDR1 KGHSH, CDR2 LQKENI. V dropped 4 bases and J dropped 1 base, with 7 bases sitting between them. CDR3 loop: CASSRSENTEAFF. DNA for the CDR3: TGTGCCAGCTCACGATCAGAGAACACTGAAGCTTTCTTT.